The rows below give T cell receptor beta chains drawn from one sample of a study of CD4 T cells in relation to SARS-CoV-2 and coronaviruses. Sequencing was performed with immunoSEQ multiplex PCR; in TCRdb, only in-frame clones are kept and a portion is missing. This table has about 55,000 clones, 86% appearing once. The sequenced material came from memory CD4+ T cells from PBMCs. Every receptor here comes from a human donor in good health. CDR3s include the opening cysteine and the closing phenylalanine or tryptophan. Fields, in order: V gene, D gene, clone size, J gene, CDR3 DNA, CDR3 protein. D genes are given only for firm matches. The size entry is marked missing in some rows and otherwise reads once, few, many or a size class.

>TRBV5-1|TRBD2|NA|TRBJ2-2
TGCGCCAGCAGCACGGGACTACCCGGGGAGCTGTTTTTT
CASSTGLPGELFF
>TRBV7-2|NA|NA|TRBJ2-1
TGTGCCAGCAGCTTAGAACAGGGCAGGCAGGGGAATGAGCAGTTCTTC
CASSLEQGRQGNEQFF
>TRBV28|TRBD1|NA|TRBJ1-4
TGTGCCAGCAGGCCCCAGGGGGCCCGAGAAAAACTGTTTTTT
CASRPQGAREKLFF
>TRBV25-1|TRBD1|NA|TRBJ1-2
TGTGCCAGCAGTACCGGGAGGGCAGGGGGTTTTAACTATGGCTACACCTTC
CASSTGRAGGFNYGYTF
>TRBV3-1/TRBV3-2|NA|once|TRBJ1-4
TGTGCCAGCAGGGAAAAGGGCGTCAGTGTTGAAAAACTGTTTTTT
CASREKGVSVEKLFF
>TRBV13|NA|NA|TRBJ1-4
TGTGCCAGTTCCCTCGGGGGGGCGGGAGAAAAACTGTTTTTT
CASSLGGAGEKLFF
>TRBV25-1|TRBD1|NA|TRBJ2-1
TGTGCCAGCAGTGACCGGACAGGGGCCCCCTACAATGAGCAGTTCTTC
CASSDRTGAPYNEQFF
>TRBV27|NA|NA|TRBJ2-1
TGTGCCAGCAGGCCAGACCGCACTAGCAATGAGCAGTTCTTC
CASRPDRTSNEQFF
>TRBV6-2/TRBV6-3|NA|NA|TRBJ1-2
TGTGCCAGCAGTTACTCGGGGTTGTATGGCTACACCTTC
CASSYSGLYGYTF
>TRBV5-1|NA|NA|TRBJ1-6
TGCGCCAGCAGCCCGAGGGGGGGCGAAATCTATTCACCCCTCCACTTT
CASSPRGGEIYSPLHF
>TRBV5-1|NA|NA|TRBJ1-1
TGCGCCAGCAGCTTGACAGAGAACACTGAAGCTTTCTTT
CASSLTENTEAFF
>TRBV28|NA|NA|TRBJ1-6
TGTGCCAGCATTACACAAGGGGGTGGGTCACCCCTCCACTTT
CASITQGGGSPLHF
>TRBV28|TRBD1|NA|TRBJ1-1
TGTGCCAGCAGAAATCGACAGGGCACTGAAGCTTTCTTT
CASRNRQGTEAFF
>TRBV5-4|TRBD1|once|TRBJ1-2
TGTGCCAGCAGCGCCGCAGGGGGCGCAGGACATGGCTACACCTTC
CASSAAGGAGHGYTF
>TRBV7-6|NA|NA|TRBJ2-4
TGTGCCAGCAGCTTAGGAGCCCAGGATGGCAAAAACATTCAGTACTTC
CASSLGAQDGKNIQYF
>TRBV12-5|NA|once|TRBJ1-5
TGTGCTAGTGGTTCTAGGGCCTGGCATCAGCCCCAGCATTTT
CASGSRAWHQPQHF
>TRBV7-2|NA|NA|TRBJ2-1
TGTGCCAGCAGCCCAGGACTGGTCTACAATGAGCAGTTCTTC
CASSPGLVYNEQFF
>TRBV7-2|NA|NA|TRBJ1-2
TGTGCCAGCAGCTCTGTTGCGGGGCGCGGCTACACCTTC
CASSSVAGRGYTF
>TRBV10-1|NA|few|TRBJ1-1
TGCGCCAGCAGTAGTGACAGGAACACTGAAGCTTTCTTT
CASSSDRNTEAFF
>TRBV7-9|TRBD1|few|TRBJ1-3
TGTGCCAGCGGCTACGGGACAGACTCTGGAAACACCATATATTTT
CASGYGTDSGNTIYF
>TRBV11-2|NA|NA|TRBJ2-1
TGTGCCAGCAGCCCGGGGCCCGAGCAGTTCTTC
CASSPGPEQFF
>TRBV28|NA|NA|TRBJ1-1
TGTGCCAGCAGGGGGTGGACGAACACTGAAGCTTTCTTT
CASRGWTNTEAFF
>TRBV28|NA|once|TRBJ1-4
TGTGCCAGCAGTTTAAACGCAGGGAGACTGTTTTTT
CASSLNAGRLFF
>TRBV10-1|NA|once|TRBJ2-3
TGCGCCAGCAGTGAAGATTGGCGAACGCAGTATTTT
CASSEDWRTQYF
>TRBV28|NA|few|TRBJ2-1
TGTGCCAGCAGTCGAAGCAGGGAGCAGTTCTTC
CASSRSREQFF
>TRBV6-5|NA|once|TRBJ2-5
TGTGCCAGCAGTTACTCGGTCCTATTCCAAGAGACCCAGTACTTC
CASSYSVLFQETQYF
>TRBV4-2|TRBD2|NA|TRBJ2-1
TGTGCCAGCAGCCCCGGACTAGCGGGATACAATGAGCAGTTCTTC
CASSPGLAGYNEQFF
>TRBV3-1/TRBV3-2|NA|NA|TRBJ2-7
TGTGCCAGCAGCCTCGGAGGGCCGCGCGAGCAGTACTTC
CASSLGGPREQYF
>TRBV6-5|NA|NA|TRBJ1-6
TGTGCCAGCATCTTTAGGCAGGGAGATAATTCACCCCTCCACTTT
CASIFRQGDNSPLHF
>TRBV7-3|TRBD2|few|TRBJ2-1
TGTGCCAGCAGCCACGGGACTAGCGAAGGCTATGAGCAGTTCTTC
CASSHGTSEGYEQFF
>TRBV6-5|NA|NA|TRBJ2-2
TGTGCCAGCACTAGTGGACAGAACACCGGGGAGCTGTTTTTT
CASTSGQNTGELFF
>TRBV11-3|NA|NA|TRBJ2-2
TGTGCCAGCAGCTTAGTGGGCAGCACCGGGGAGCTGTTTTTT
CASSLVGSTGELFF
>TRBV7-9|NA|few|TRBJ2-7
TGTGCCAGCAGCACCCCGGCGAGCTCCTACGAGCAGTACTTC
CASSTPASSYEQYF
>TRBV4-1|NA|NA|TRBJ2-1
TGCGCCAGCAGCCAACCCGGACAGAATCGAGACAATGAGCAGTTCTTC
CASSQPGQNRDNEQFF
>TRBV2|NA|NA|TRBJ1-5
TGTGCCAGCAGTGGTTCGTCCCAGCCCCAGCATTTT
CASSGSSQPQHF
>TRBV19|NA|few|TRBJ1-5
TGTGCCAGTAGATATGAGGGGCGTCAGCCCCAGCATTTT
CASRYEGRQPQHF
>TRBV24-1|TRBD2|NA|TRBJ2-1
TGTGCCACCAGTGACCCGGGGGGAGGGCCCAATGAGCAGTTCTTC
CATSDPGGGPNEQFF